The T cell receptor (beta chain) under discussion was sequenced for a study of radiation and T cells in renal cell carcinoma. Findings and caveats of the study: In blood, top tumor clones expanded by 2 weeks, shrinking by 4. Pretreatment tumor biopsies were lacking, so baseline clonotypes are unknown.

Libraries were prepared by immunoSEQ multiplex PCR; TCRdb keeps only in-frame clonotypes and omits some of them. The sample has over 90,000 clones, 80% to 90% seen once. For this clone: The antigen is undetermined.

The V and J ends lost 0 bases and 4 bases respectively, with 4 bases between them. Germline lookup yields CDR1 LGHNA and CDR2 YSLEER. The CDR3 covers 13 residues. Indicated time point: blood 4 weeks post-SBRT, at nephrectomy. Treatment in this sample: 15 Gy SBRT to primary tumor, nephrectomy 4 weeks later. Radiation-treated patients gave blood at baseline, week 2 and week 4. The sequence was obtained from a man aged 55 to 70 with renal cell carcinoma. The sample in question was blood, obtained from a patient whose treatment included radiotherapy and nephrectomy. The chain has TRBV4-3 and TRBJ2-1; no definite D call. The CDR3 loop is CASSQDTYNEQFF. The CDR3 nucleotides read TGCGCCAGCAGCCAAGACACGTACAATGAGCAGTTCTTC.